The next 19 T cell receptor beta chains were all read from a single sample in a study of blood T cell repertoires in COVID-19. TCRdb keeps only in-frame clones here, not all; method: immunoSEQ multiplex PCR. The sample has more than 300,000 clones; 90% to 95% are singletons. Sequencing used PBMCs or T cells enriched from blood (not recorded which). These receptors originate from a woman under 40 who had been exposed to COVID-19.

The rearrangement joins TRBV6-2 or TRBV6-3 to TRBJ2-5; weak D call: TRBD2 (6 bases). Trimming pared 4 bases from V and 1 base from J, leaving 10 bases between. The CDR3 runs 14 residues. Germline-derived CDR1 and CDR2 are MNHEY and SVGEGT. The DNA for the CDR3 is TGTGCCAGCAGTTCGTACGGGGGCCAAGAGACCCAGTACTTC. This encodes CASSSYGGQETQYF.

CDR3 protein: CASSPRTEATLAKNIQYF. The CDR3 coding sequence is TGTGCCAGCTCACCAAGGACAGAGGCCACGTTAGCCAAAAACATTCAGTACTTC. V and J are TRBV18 and TRBJ2-4; D may be TRBD1 (6 bases). Per the germline V gene, CDR1 is KGHSH and CDR2 is LQKENI. V lost 2 bases and J 0 bases, leaving 17 bases between the germline ends. CDR3 length: 18 amino acids.

The chain is built from TRBV24-1 and TRBJ2-2, with 7 bases matching TRBD2. V was clipped by 5 bases and J by 3 bases; unmatched bases: 2. The V gene's germline CDR1 is KGHDR and CDR2 SFDVKD. The CDR3 has 14 amino acids. The CDR3 DNA reads as TGTGCCACCAGTGGTGGGGGGGACACCGGGGAGCTGTTTTTT. Protein: CATSGGGDTGELFF.

This clone was picked up one time. The chain recombines TRBV12-3 or TRBV12-4 with TRBJ1-2; 7 nucleotides match TRBD1. The CDR3 sequence is 13 residues long. J was trimmed by 6 bases and V by 6 bases; bases with no gene match: 7. The CDR3 DNA is TGTGCCAGCAGCTCCACAGGGGTGGATGGCTACACCTTC. Protein product: CASSSTGVDGYTF.

V is TRBV10-3 and J is TRBJ2-1, with a possible D match to TRBD1 (6 bases). Deletions cut 5 bases from V and 9 bases from J, with 17 bases between. The CDR3 runs 14 residues. CDR1 is ENHRY, CDR2 SYGVKD, per germline. CDR3 in amino acids: CAISSGAPAGEQFF. The CDR3 region has the DNA TGTGCCATCAGTTCAGGGGCCCCGGCAGGTGAGCAGTTCTTC.

The CDR3 protein is CASSEEVAGPSYNEQFF. The DNA of the CDR3 is TGTGCCAGCAGTGAGGAGGTAGCGGGGCCCTCCTACAATGAGCAGTTCTTC. The chain links TRBV25-1 to TRBJ2-1, with TRBD2 identical over 8 bases. The CDR3 contains 17 residues. Unmatched junction bases numbered 7, after V lost 3 bases and J lost 0 bases. Germline V gene sequence: CDR1 MGHDK, CDR2 SYGVNS.

The J gene is TRBJ1-2, the V gene TRBV24-1; 8 bases align to TRBD1. The CDR3 totals 13 residues. J gave up 5 bases and V 4 bases, and 2 bases lay outside the gene matches. CDR1 and CDR2 (germline): KGHDR, SFDVKD. CDR3 in amino acids: CATSDRTGYGYTF. Here the CDR3 DNA reads TGTGCCACCAGTGACCGGACAGGGTATGGCTACACCTTC.

The rearrangement joins TRBV6-1 to TRBJ1-2; tentative D call: TRBD1 (5 bases). The V end was cut by 2 bases, the J end by 3 bases, with 13 bases between. Germline CDR1 MNHNS, CDR2 SASEGT. The length of the CDR3 is 15 residues. CDR3 in amino acids: CASSERAGDYYGYTF. The CDR3 bases are TGTGCCAGCAGTGAACGGGCGGGGGATTACTATGGCTACACCTTC.

The chain links TRBV6-5 to TRBJ1-2, with 9 positions matching TRBD1. CDR3 length: 14 residues. Germline loops: CDR1 MNHEY, CDR2 SVGAGI. V lost 5 bases to trimming and J lost 5 bases; unmatched junction nucleotides: 6. CDR3 nucleotide sequence: TGTGCCAGCAGTCGGCGGGACAGGGATTATGGCTACACCTTC. As protein: CASSRRDRDYGYTF.

This clone is a singleton in its sample. CDR3 amino acids: CASSPGLADSYEQYF. CDR3 in DNA: TGTGCCAGCAGCCCGGGACTAGCGGACTCCTACGAGCAGTACTTC. V usage is TRBV3-1 (or the pseudogene TRBV3-2) and J usage is TRBJ2-7; 11 bases fit TRBD2. The length of the CDR3 is 15 residues. Germline V CDR1 and CDR2: LGHDT, YNNKEL (reference sequence). V gave up 4 bases and J gave up 0 bases; unmatched junction bases: 2.

The CDR3 region has the DNA TGCGCCAGCAGCTACAGGGGTGGAAACACTGAAGCTTTCTTT. Protein sequence: CASSYRGGNTEAFF. The chain has TRBV5-1 and TRBJ1-1; 7 bases match TRBD1. The CDR3 length is 14 residues. The J segment lost 2 bases and the V segment lost 3 bases, leaving 4 bases of the junction unmatched. From germline, CDR1 is SGHRS and CDR2 YFSETQ. Full variable domain (rest looked up from reference TRBV5-1 and TRBJ1-1): KAGVTQTPRYLIKTRGQQVTLSCSPISGHRSVSWYQQTPGQGLQFLFEYFSETQRNKGNFPGRFSGRQFSNSRSEMNVSTLELGDSALYLCASSYRGGNTEAFFGQGTRLTVV.

The chain has TRBV5-1 and TRBJ2-7; weak D call: TRBD1 (6 bases). V lost 0 bases to trimming and J lost 3 bases, with 10 bases between them. Germline V lookup: CDR1 SGHRS, CDR2 YFSETQ. This CDR3 is built from 14 residues. CDR3 in DNA: TGCGCCAGCAGCTTGGTCGGACAGAACTACGAGCAGTACTTC. Translating gives CASSLVGQNYEQYF.

The chain joins TRBV10-3 to TRBJ1-1, with 7 bases identical to TRBD1. The CDR3 length is 12 residues. V was pared by 8 bases and J by 7 bases, with 7 bases of the junction left unmatched. The germline V gene encodes CDR1 ENHRY and CDR2 SYGVKD. In DNA, the CDR3 is TGTGCCATCGGTCGACAGGGATTTGAAGCTTTCTTT. It codes for CAIGRQGFEAFF.

This sequence joins TRBV5-1 and TRBJ1-2, with D hard to call. The germline V gene has CDR1 SGHRS and CDR2 YFSETQ. Trimming cost V 0 bases and J 4 bases, with 10 bases left between them. The CDR3 length is 14 residues. The CDR3 region has the DNA TGCGCCAGCAGCTTGGCAGGCAGCCTCTATGGCTACACCTTC. Protein sequence: CASSLAGSLYGYTF.

This chain uses TRBV5-1 with TRBJ2-7, with TRBD1 as a possible D gene (5 bases). The germline CDR1 and CDR2 sequences are SGHRS and YFSETQ. This CDR3 contains 15 residues. Deletions cut 0 bases from V and 0 bases from J, with 10 bases between. The CDR3 here is CASSLDRTYSYEQYF. Written as DNA, the CDR3 is TGCGCCAGCAGCTTGGACAGGACATACTCCTACGAGCAGTACTTC. Variable domain in full (rest from reference TRBV5-1 and TRBJ2-7): KAGVTQTPRYLIKTRGQQVTLSCSPISGHRSVSWYQQTPGQGLQFLFEYFSETQRNKGNFPGRFSGRQFSNSRSEMNVSTLELGDSALYLCASSLDRTYSYEQYFGPGTRLTVT.

This sequence joins TRBV6-5 and TRBJ1-1; D uncertain. The germline gives CDR1 MNHEY, CDR2 SVGAGI. The CDR3 extends over 13 amino acids. Trimming removed 1 base from V and 7 bases from J, with 10 bases in between. The DNA for the CDR3 is TGTGCCAGCAGTTACTATGGTGGCAATGAAGCTTTCTTT. It codes for CASSYYGGNEAFF.

The gene calls are TRBV5-1 and TRBJ2-7, with 9 positions matching TRBD2. The germline gives CDR1 SGHRS, CDR2 YFSETQ. The CDR3 runs to 14 residues. V gave up 1 base and J gave up 6 bases; unmatched junction bases: 5. This CDR3 is CASSLSRGGFEQYF. The CDR3, as DNA: TGCGCCAGCAGCTTGTCGCGGGGGGGCTTCGAGCAGTACTTC.

This chain joins TRBV7-7 and TRBJ2-3; TRBD2 matches 10 bases. This CDR3 region has 16 residues. Per germline, CDR1 SSHAT and CDR2 FNYEAQ (reference sequence). Trimming at V came to 5 bases and at J to 3 bases, leaving 8 bases not matched to a gene. CDR3 residues: CASSPGAGGTTDTQYF. The CDR3 nucleotides read TGTGCCAGCAGCCCCGGAGCGGGGGGGACGACAGATACGCAGTATTTT.

The V and J genes are TRBV7-2 and TRBJ1-1; D possibly corresponds to TRBD1 (5 bases). Deletions cut 2 bases from V and 2 bases from J, with 12 bases between. This CDR3 has 15 amino acids. Per the germline V gene, CDR1 is SGHTA and CDR2 is FQGNSA. The CDR3 sequence: CASSLSGTSNTEAFF. The CDR3 DNA follows: TGTGCCAGCAGCTTATCCGGGACTAGTAACACTGAAGCTTTCTTT.